These 18 T cell receptor beta chains were all obtained from the same sample, sequenced in a study of blood T cell repertoires in COVID-19. Here immunoSEQ multiplex PCR was the method, and the copy in TCRdb shows in-frame clones only, minus some. The profile shows about 670,000 clones, more than 80% of them singletons. Sequenced input: peripheral blood. These receptors all come from a woman younger than 35 with acute or convalescent COVID-19.

The chain recombines TRBV5-8 with TRBJ1-3; D not certain. The germline gives CDR1 SGHTS, CDR2 YDEGEE. The CDR3 consists of 14 residues. V was pared by 2 bases and J by 0 bases, with 6 bases between. For the CDR3, the DNA is TGTGCCAGCAGCTTCCAGGTCTCTGGAAACACCATATATTTT. Protein: CASSFQVSGNTIYF.

This clone occurred a few times. The rearrangement joins TRBV7-2 to TRBJ1-4; TRBD1 matches at 8 bases. V shed 5 bases, J shed 9 bases, and the junction held 5 bases outside the gene matches. The germline gives CDR1 SGHTA, CDR2 FQGNSA. This CDR3 is 13 amino acids long. Here the CDR3 DNA reads TGTGCCAGCAGCGCCCGGACAGGGCAAAAACTGTTTTTT. Protein: CASSARTGQKLFF.

This chain links TRBV5-1 with TRBJ1-1; 8 bases agree with TRBD1. Germline CDR1 SGHRS, CDR2 YFSETQ. The CDR3 runs to 14 residues. V gave up 6 bases and J gave up 5 bases; unmatched junction bases: 9. The CDR3 nucleotides are TGCGCCAGCAACCGGGACAGGACGGGAACTGAAGCTTTCTTT. This codes for CASNRDRTGTEAFF.

Notes on this clone: The sample carries other DNA sequences with the same CDR3. The V and J genes are TRBV5-6 and TRBJ1-2; 7 nucleotides line up with TRBD1. The CDR3 is 13 residues long. Trimming took 0 bases from V and 7 from J; bases not matched to a gene: 3. The germline CDR1 and CDR2 sequences are SGHDT and YYEEEE. In DNA, the CDR3 is TGTGCCAGCAGCTTGGGGCCAGGGGGTGGCTACACCTTC. It encodes CASSLGPGGGYTF. Combining the CDR3 with reference TRBV5-6 and TRBJ1-2 gives the whole variable domain DAGVTQSPTHLIKTRGQQVTLRCSPKSGHDTVSWYQQALGQGPQFIFQYYEEEERQRGNFPDRFSGHQFPNYSSELNVNALLLGDSALYLCASSLGPGGGYTFGSGTRLTVV.

V gene TRBV28 combines with J gene TRBJ1-2, with a possible D match to TRBD1 (6 bases). Germline CDR1 is MDHEN and CDR2 is SYDVKM. The CDR3 covers 15 residues. The ends were cut back, 5 bases at V and 1 base at J, with 14 bases in the middle. For the CDR3, the DNA is TGTGCCAGCAGTCCGACGTTAGGGGGTAACTATGGCTACACCTTC. This translates into CASSPTLGGNYGYTF.

The rearrangement links TRBV20-1 to TRBJ2-1; a possible D gene is TRBD1 (7 bases). The CDR3 runs to 14 residues. Germline CDR1 is DFQATT and CDR2 is SNEGSKA (reference sequence). The ends were cut back, 3 bases at V and 4 bases at J, with 13 bases in the middle. In nucleotides, the CDR3 is TGCAGTGCTAGTCAGGGGGGATTATACAATGAGCAGTTCTTC. Protein product: CSASQGGLYNEQFF.

This clone has at least ten counts. This rearrangement joins TRBV19 to TRBJ2-1; maybe TRBD2 (5 bases). V lost 0 bases, J lost 0 bases, and 15 bases lay in between. The germline gives CDR1 LNHDA, CDR2 SQIVND (reference sequence). The CDR3 contains 18 residues. CDR3 region: CASSIDLEGYSSYNEQFF. CDR3 coding DNA: TGTGCCAGTAGTATAGATCTCGAGGGTTACAGCTCCTACAATGAGCAGTTCTTC.

V gene TRBV6-5 combines with J gene TRBJ2-3; a possible D gene is TRBD1 (6 bases). V was pared by 6 bases and J by 2 bases, with 12 bases between. Germline V gene data show CDR1 as MNHEY and CDR2 as SVGAGI. This CDR3 is 14 amino acids long. The CDR3 region has the DNA TGTGCCAGCAGCAGACAGGAGACCACAGATACGCAGTATTTT. This codes for CASSRQETTDTQYF.

V gene TRBV9 combines with J gene TRBJ1-3; the D gene is possibly TRBD1 (6 bases). V lost 0 bases and J 7 bases, leaving 11 bases between the germline ends. The CDR3 has 14 residues. CDR1 is SGDLS, CDR2 YYNGEE, per germline. This chain's CDR3 is CASSVGGPSNTIYF. CDR3 DNA sequence: TGTGCCAGCAGCGTAGGGGGGCCCTCGAACACCATATATTTT.

This chain links TRBV7-9 with TRBJ2-5; unclear D gene. V lost 6 bases and J lost 8, with 16 bases in between. Germline-derived CDR1 and CDR2 are SEHNR and FQNEAQ (reference sequence). The CDR3 loop spans 13 amino acids. CDR3 region: CASRSNNPVTQYF. Here the CDR3 DNA reads TGTGCCAGCAGATCAAATAACCCAGTAACCCAGTACTTC.

This clone was counted a few times. The gene calls are TRBV10-1 and TRBJ1-1; D ambiguous. CDR1 is WNHNN, CDR2 SYGVQD, per germline (reference sequence). The CDR3 has 16 residues. Trimming shortened V by 4 bases and J by 0 bases, and 15 bases separated the two germline ends. Here the CDR3 reads CASSGTQRRMNTEAFF. The CDR3 nucleotides read TGCGCCAGCAGTGGCACACAGCGGAGGATGAACACTGAAGCTTTCTTT.

The J gene is TRBJ1-4, the V gene TRBV5-6, with 8 nucleotides matching TRBD1. This CDR3 spans 17 amino acids. J gave up 8 bases and V 0 bases, and 12 bases lay outside the gene matches. The V gene's germline CDR1 is SGHDT and CDR2 YYEEEE. The CDR3 protein is CASSLGQLDRGREKLFF. The CDR3 nucleotides read TGTGCCAGCAGCTTGGGACAACTTGACAGGGGAAGGGAAAAACTGTTTTTT.

This clone appeared once. The chain is built from TRBV5-4 and TRBJ1-3, with TRBD1 matching 8 bases. CDR3 length: 14 residues. The germline CDR1 and CDR2 sequences are SGHNT and YYREEE (reference sequence). The trim removed 3 bases at V and 4 bases at J, leaving 3 bases unmatched. This CDR3 is CASSSTGGGNTIYF. The CDR3 DNA reads TGTGCCAGCAGCTCCACAGGGGGAGGAAACACCATATATTTT.

The chain carries TRBV5-1 and TRBJ1-1; TRBD1 matches 9 bases. The CDR3 runs 14 residues. Per germline, CDR1 SGHRS and CDR2 YFSETQ. With V trimmed by 4 bases and J by 7 bases, 8 bases remained unmatched. The chain's CDR3 is CASSPDRGRREAFF. The CDR3 bases are TGCGCCAGCAGCCCGGACAGGGGTAGACGTGAAGCTTTCTTT.

This chain connects TRBV15 to TRBJ2-7; tentative D call: TRBD1 (6 bases). CDR3 length: 15 amino acids. Deletions cut 0 bases from V and 4 bases from J, with 13 bases between. Germline V gene lookup returns CDR1 LNHNV and CDR2 YYDKDF (reference sequence). CDR3 nucleotides: TGTGCCACCAGCAGAGACAGGGACACCCCGTACGAGCAGTACTTC. Amino acid sequence: CATSRDRDTPYEQYF.

This chain joins TRBV1 and TRBJ2-3; the table's D call, TRBD2, was not checked against the DNA. TRBV1 is described as a pseudogene. This CDR3 has 18 amino acids. CDR3 nucleotides: TGCACCAGCAGCCAAGACGATGATGAAAGCGGGGAATCCGATACGCAGTATTTT. Translating it yields CTSSQDDDESGESDTQYF.

The chain has TRBV12-5 and TRBJ2-5, with 7 bases identical to TRBD2. Trimming at V came to 5 bases and at J to 4 bases, leaving 10 bases not matched to a gene. The CDR3 runs to 15 residues. Germline lookup yields CDR1 LGHNT and CDR2 FRNRAP. The DNA of the CDR3 is TGTGCTAGTGGTCCCCCTGGAGGGGAGGGAGAGACCCAGTACTTC. Protein sequence: CASGPPGGEGETQYF.

This clone was recorded a few times. This chain joins TRBV6-2 or TRBV6-3 and TRBJ1-1; no definite D call. CDR1 is MNHEY and CDR2 is SVGEGT in the germline V gene. With 0 bases removed from V and 3 bases from J, the gap between germline ends came to 8 bases. The length of the CDR3 is 14 residues. CDR3 in amino acids: CASSYSREYTEAFF. CDR3 nucleotides: TGTGCCAGCAGTTACTCGAGGGAATACACTGAAGCTTTCTTT.